Listed here is a single T cell receptor beta chain. Its cognate antigen has yet to be identified. No much larger clonotype is one base removed from it; base qualities were not supplied. These data come from a study of T-cell memory formation after mild COVID-19 (dated by TCRdb to about 2021). Regarding the research as a whole: TCR sequence clusters from the two donors were found to be largely donor specific. In two donors, T-cell clones that expanded and contracted after mild COVID-19 were tracked by sequencing TCRalpha and TCRbeta repertoires over time. The cohort was made up of two young adult volunteers, one female and one male, who were previously healthy. Summary of the overall study and its limitations: Balanced CD4/CD8 phenotypes were observed for clones contracting from day 15 to 85, whereas a bias towards CD4+ was observed for a second wave of clones expanding from day 15 to 37. The study covered only a couple of mild cases, and larger cohorts including severe cases with pre-infection samples were considered necessary. The detection of some responding clones in pre-infection memory suggests that pre-existing cross-reactive memory T cells joined the SARS-CoV-2 response. Contracting CD4+ clones were found mainly in CM and EM memory subsets, while CD8+ clones were enriched in EMRA. Whether the second-wave clones peaking on day 37 were SARS-CoV-2 specific was not confirmed.

Ficoll-Paque density gradient centrifugation was used to isolate PBMCs. Instrument used: Illumina NovaSeq 6000. TCRalpha and TCRbeta cDNA libraries were built by 5'RACE with constant-segment primers, adding sample barcodes and unique molecular identifiers. Trizol reagent was used to extract RNA from every sample. Libraries were amplified in two PCR steps, with a second sample barcode and Illumina TruSeq adapters added in the second step. Sequencing of libraries was performed on an Illumina NovaSeq with 2 x 150 bp paired-end reads. The authors processed their data as follows. With migec v1.2.7, reads were demultiplexed and then collapsed into UMI-guided consensus sequences. Using mixcr v2.1.11, UMI consensuses were aligned to TRA and TRB V and J templates and then assembled into clonotypes. Clonotypes were classified as expanded or contracted when called significant by both edgeR and NoisET, with noise models trained on biological replicates. edgeR calls used a false discovery rate-adjusted p below 0.01 and a log2 fold-change threshold of 1. As an exploratory analysis of dynamics, max-normalized trajectories of the 1000 most abundant clonotypes were examined by PCA with hierarchical clustering. Separately sequenced CD4+ and CD8+ repertoires were used to assign the CD4 or CD8 phenotype of responding clones. TCRdb reworked the public reads: Q25 trimming with fastp, MiXCR clone assembly, productive beta chains retained. When rows share a CDR3 protein, they turn into one entry using the most common DNA and genes. The V and J calls follow TCRdb's processing rather than the paper's. This sample has some 180,000 distinct CDR3 sequences in its table, and roughly 18% of those were observed once. The biggest ten clones account for 3.9% of the sample.

There are 14 amino acids in the CDR3, from cysteine to phenylalanine inclusive. Solely the CDR3 DNA is kept, with 42 bases framed from the first base. CDR1 and CDR2, per the germline V gene, are MNHEY and SVGAGI. From V the trimming removes 11 bases and from J it removes 0 bases, while the gene matches leave 7 bases of the junction unaccounted for. The sequence came from a man between 18 and 35 years old who had mild COVID-19 (a few samples of this study predate the infection). The sample titles of this study are shuffled in the database, so cell type and time point are left out; the donor was told from shared clones. Rearrangement joined TRBV6-5 to TRBJ2-1, and 7 bases in between align with TRBD2. Sequenced material: PBMCs or a T cell subset sorted from them (not recorded which). Here is the DNA: TGTGCCGCCCACGGGGGGAGCTCCTACAATGAGCAGTTCTTC. It translates to CAAHGGSSYNEQFF.